These 13 T cell receptor beta chains came from one sample sequenced in a study of response to subunit inactivated influenza vaccine. TCRdb re-analysed the RT-PCR reads in MiXCR, keeping a single row per CDR3 protein. The sample includes 800,000 to 1,000,000 distinct CDR3 sequences, 20% to 25% of them seen just once. The source material was PBMCs from blood, sampled roughly 5 days after vaccination. These receptors came from a man aged 50 to 59 who received an inactivated influenza vaccine.

This sequence joins TRBV6-1 and TRBJ1-5; D not certain. In germline, CDR1 is MNHNS, CDR2 SASEGT. With 3 bases removed from V and 11 bases from J, the gap between germline ends came to 14 bases. CDR3 size: 13 residues. The CDR3 bases are TGTGCCAGCAGTGATGCAACTAAAGGAACCCAGCATTTT. Translation: CASSDATKGTQHF.

This clonotype appeared a few times. This rearrangement joins TRBV9 to TRBJ1-6; D unclear. CDR1 is SGDLS and CDR2 is YYNGEE in the germline V gene. V gave up 0 bases and J gave up 10 bases, with 11 bases separating them. The CDR3 sequence is 14 residues long. Written as DNA, the CDR3 is TGTGCCAGCAGCGTAGGTTTAAGAGAATCACCCCTCCACTTT. Protein sequence: CASSVGLRESPLHF.

The V and J genes are TRBV2 and TRBJ2-2, with a possible D match to TRBD1 (6 bases). Per the germline V gene, CDR1 is SNHLY and CDR2 is FYNNEI. V was shortened by 0 bases and J by 3 bases, with 14 bases between the two germline ends. The CDR3 has 17 amino acids. The DNA for the CDR3 is TGTGCCAGCAGTGAAGCGCCAGGGGCACTAGACACCGGGGAGCTGTTTTTT. Its protein is CASSEAPGALDTGELFF.

This clonotype was seen a few times. This chain links TRBV5-1 with TRBJ1-5, with 7 bases fitting TRBD1. The ends lost 0 bases at V and 3 bases at J; junction bases unmatched: 3. Germline values: CDR1 SGHRS, CDR2 YFSETQ. The CDR3 is 15 residues long. CDR3 sequence reads: CASSLGGQPNQPQHF. CDR3 nucleotide sequence: TGCGCCAGCAGCTTGGGGGGACAGCCCAATCAGCCCCAGCATTTT.

The chain has TRBV29-1 and TRBJ2-4; the D gene is possibly TRBD2 (5 bases). The CDR3 is 12 amino acids. In germline, CDR1 is SQVTM, CDR2 ANQGSEA. The V end lost 1 base, the J end lost 5 bases, and 6 bases lay between the germline ends. The CDR3 sequence: CSVEVGENIQYF. CDR3 bases: TGCAGCGTTGAAGTCGGGGAAAACATTCAGTACTTC.

This clonotype was counted a few times. This chain uses TRBV7-9 with TRBJ1-6; no reliable D call. V lost 0 bases, J lost 14 bases, and 14 bases lay in between. Germline V CDR1 and CDR2: SEHNR, FQNEAQ (reference sequence). The CDR3 sequence is 14 residues long. CDR3 in amino acids: CASSLAAGSGSLHF. CDR3 nucleotides: TGTGCCAGCAGCTTAGCGGCGGGATCAGGTTCCCTCCACTTT.

The CDR3 nucleotides read TGTGCCAGCAGCGGAACTAGCGGGAGGGCCTTTCTGTTCTTC. This codes for CASSGTSGRAFLFF. The chain joins TRBV11-2 to TRBJ2-1, with 13 bases aligning to TRBD2. Per the germline V gene, CDR1 is SGHAT and CDR2 is FQNNGV. V shed 5 bases and J 15 bases; nucleotides not matched to a gene: 10. The CDR3 runs 14 residues.

The chain is built from TRBV6-2 or TRBV6-3 and TRBJ2-1, with 9 nucleotides matching TRBD2. The germline V gene has CDR1 MNHEY and CDR2 SVGEGT. The length of the CDR3 is 16 residues. V shed 2 bases, J shed 4 bases, and the junction held 6 bases outside the gene matches. The CDR3: CASSYIAGAKYNEQFF. The CDR3 bases are TGTGCCAGCAGTTACATAGCGGGGGCTAAGTACAATGAGCAGTTCTTC.

The rearrangement links TRBV7-8 to TRBJ2-7; D remains unclear. The V gene's germline CDR1 is SGHVS and CDR2 FQNEAQ. The length of the CDR3 is 12 residues. V lost 7 bases and J 1 base, leaving 8 bases between the germline ends. The CDR3 sequence is CASNRGSYEQYF. As DNA, the CDR3 is TGTGCCAGCAATCGTGGGTCCTACGAGCAGTACTTC.

V and J are TRBV7-8 and TRBJ2-7; D ambiguous. CDR3 size: 15 residues. V was shortened by 5 bases and J by 0 bases, with 14 bases between the two germline ends. Germline-derived CDR1 and CDR2 are SGHVS and FQNEAQ. CDR3 bases: TGTGCCAGCAGCGTATCCTCCGGGCCCTCCTACGAGCAGTACTTC. Protein product: CASSVSSGPSYEQYF.

The chain is built from TRBV7-6 and TRBJ1-1; D unclear. The V end was cut by 1 base, the J end by 7 bases, with 10 bases between. From germline, CDR1 is SGHVS and CDR2 FNYEAQ. The CDR3 has 13 amino acids. The CDR3, as DNA: TGTGCCAGCAGCTTAGTCGGAACAAGTGAAGCTTTCTTT. This sequence encodes CASSLVGTSEAFF.

CDR3: CASSRDLDMNTEAFF. The DNA for the CDR3 is TGTGCCAGCAGCCGAGACTTGGATATGAACACTGAAGCTTTCTTT. This chain uses TRBV6-1 with TRBJ1-1; D remains unclear. V lost 6 bases and J lost 0, with 14 bases in between. Germline values: CDR1 MNHNS, CDR2 SASEGT. The CDR3 is made up of 15 amino acids.

CDR3 sequence (DNA): TGCGCCAGCAGGACAGGGTCGAACACAGATACGCAGTATTTT. It codes for CASRTGSNTDTQYF. This chain joins TRBV5-1 and TRBJ2-3, with 7 bases that match TRBD1. There are 14 residues in the CDR3. Germline values: CDR1 SGHRS, CDR2 YFSETQ. Unmatched junction bases numbered 5, after V lost 5 bases and J lost 2 bases.